This T cell receptor (beta chain) comes out of a study of blood T cell repertoires in COVID-19. Overall study context: Both acute and convalescent COVID-19 samples were obtained from the United States, Italy and Spain. Sources were T cells, B-cell-depleted T cells, or PBMCs; the material itself was cDNA or gDNA.

The V and J ends lost 5 bases and 2 bases, in that order; junction bases with no gene match: 5. CDR1 and CDR2 (germline): SEHNR, FQNEAQ (reference sequence). The CDR3 length is 16 residues. Source study methods: Scientists estimated how many nucleated cells there were by amplifying reference gene primers. Profiling relied on immunoSEQ multiplex PCR, and the TCRdb table lists in-frame clones only, not all of them. V and J calls and clone size are as listed in that table; D and trimming were resolved from the DNA. Counted here are about 330,000 clones, roughly 90% occurring once; the ten biggest clones make up around 18%. The study recruited people aged roughly 18 to 95 years across more than 20 US areas.

Sequences were obtained from PBMCs or T cells enriched from blood (not recorded which). The V gene is TRBV7-9, the J gene TRBJ1-6; 8 nucleotides align to TRBD1. The TCR sequence derives from a woman aged 25 to 39 who had recovered from COVID-19. DNA for the CDR3: TGTGCCAGCAGCGCAGACAGGGGCACCTATAATTCACCCCTCCACTTT. It yields the protein CASSADRGTYNSPLHF.